This TCR beta chain was sequenced in a study of blood T cell repertoires in COVID-19. Source study methods: Amplifying reference gene primers gave estimates of nucleated cell counts. The protocol was immunoSEQ multiplex PCR, while the TCRdb copy is restricted to in-frame clones and leaves out a portion. Clone size and V and J calls were adopted from that table, with D and trimming inferred from the DNA. The sample yields fewer than 600,000 clones, around 87% seen once. V shed 0 bases and J shed 2 bases, with 15 bases lying between them. Per germline, CDR1 SGDLS and CDR2 YYNGEE. CDR3 size: 17 residues.

Sequencing was done on a sample of PBMCs or T cells enriched from blood (not recorded which). The chain links TRBV9 to TRBJ1-5; D is uncertain. The source is a middle-aged woman who had recovered from COVID-19. The CDR3 spells CASSVGQAPRGNQPQHF. CDR3 DNA sequence: TGTGCCAGCAGCGTAGGGCAGGCCCCGAGGGGCAATCAGCCCCAGCATTTT.